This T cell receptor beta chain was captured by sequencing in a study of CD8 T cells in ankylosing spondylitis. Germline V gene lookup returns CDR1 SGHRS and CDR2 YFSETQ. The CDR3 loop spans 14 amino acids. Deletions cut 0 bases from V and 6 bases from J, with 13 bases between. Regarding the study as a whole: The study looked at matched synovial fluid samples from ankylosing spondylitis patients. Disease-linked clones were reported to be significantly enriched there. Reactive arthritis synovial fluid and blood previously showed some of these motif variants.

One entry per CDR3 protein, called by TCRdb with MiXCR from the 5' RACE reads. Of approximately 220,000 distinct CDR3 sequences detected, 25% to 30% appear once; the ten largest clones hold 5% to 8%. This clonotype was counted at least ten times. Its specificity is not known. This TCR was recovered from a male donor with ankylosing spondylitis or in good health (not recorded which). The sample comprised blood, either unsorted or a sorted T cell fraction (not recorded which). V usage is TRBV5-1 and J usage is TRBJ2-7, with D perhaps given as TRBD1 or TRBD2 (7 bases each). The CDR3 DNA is TGCGCCAGCAGCTTGGACAGGGGAGGGTCCGAGCAGTACTTC. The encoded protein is CASSLDRGGSEQYF.